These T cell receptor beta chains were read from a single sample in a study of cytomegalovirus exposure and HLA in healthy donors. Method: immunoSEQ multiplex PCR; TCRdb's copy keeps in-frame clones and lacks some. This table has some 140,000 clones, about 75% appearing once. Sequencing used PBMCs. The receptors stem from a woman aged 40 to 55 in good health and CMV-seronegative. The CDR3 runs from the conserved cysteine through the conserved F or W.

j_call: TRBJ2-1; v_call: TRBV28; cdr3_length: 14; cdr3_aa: CASSLGQGAGEQFF
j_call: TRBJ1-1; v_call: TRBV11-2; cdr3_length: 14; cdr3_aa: CASSYRDINTEAFF
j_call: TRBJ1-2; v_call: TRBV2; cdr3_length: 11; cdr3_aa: CASQGANGYTF
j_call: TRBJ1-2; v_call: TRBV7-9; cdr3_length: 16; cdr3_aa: CASSFLSGTGGHGYTF
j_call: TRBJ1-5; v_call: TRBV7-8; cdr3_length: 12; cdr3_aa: CASSTRAQPQHF
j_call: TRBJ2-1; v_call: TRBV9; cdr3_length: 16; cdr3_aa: CASSGGLAGVYNEQFF
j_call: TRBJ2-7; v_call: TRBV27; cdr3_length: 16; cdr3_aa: CASRPAGTGAPYEQYF
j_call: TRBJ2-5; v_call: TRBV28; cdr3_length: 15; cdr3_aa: CATLGTSGRTETQYF
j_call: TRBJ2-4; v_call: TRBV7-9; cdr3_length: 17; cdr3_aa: CASSLGQGAVTKNIQYF
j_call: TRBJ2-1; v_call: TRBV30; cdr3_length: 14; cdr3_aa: CAWNGQRIYNEQFF
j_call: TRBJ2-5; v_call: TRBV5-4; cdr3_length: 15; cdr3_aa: CASRWMTGGQETQYF